This T cell receptor (beta chain) was observed in a study of cytomegalovirus exposure and HLA in healthy donors. Notes on the study in general: High specificity and sensitivity for cytomegalovirus status were reported for the classifier.

TCRdb's copy holds only in-frame clones and misses some; the assay was immunoSEQ multiplex PCR. This sample has around 61,000 clones, with nearly 95% found just once. As concerns this clone: Its cognate antigen is unknown.

V gave up 4 bases and J gave up 7 bases, with 18 bases separating them. There are 15 residues in the CDR3. Germline values: CDR1 SGHRS, CDR2 YFSETQ. This sequence originates from a man younger than 30 in good health and CMV-seropositive. V and J are TRBV5-1 and TRBJ1-5, with D perhaps TRBD1 (5 bases). The sample consisted of PBMCs. CDR3 in amino acids: CASSPGGSVGQPQHF. CDR3 bases: TGCGCCAGCAGCCCGGGGGGTAGTGTAGGCCAGCCCCAGCATTTT.